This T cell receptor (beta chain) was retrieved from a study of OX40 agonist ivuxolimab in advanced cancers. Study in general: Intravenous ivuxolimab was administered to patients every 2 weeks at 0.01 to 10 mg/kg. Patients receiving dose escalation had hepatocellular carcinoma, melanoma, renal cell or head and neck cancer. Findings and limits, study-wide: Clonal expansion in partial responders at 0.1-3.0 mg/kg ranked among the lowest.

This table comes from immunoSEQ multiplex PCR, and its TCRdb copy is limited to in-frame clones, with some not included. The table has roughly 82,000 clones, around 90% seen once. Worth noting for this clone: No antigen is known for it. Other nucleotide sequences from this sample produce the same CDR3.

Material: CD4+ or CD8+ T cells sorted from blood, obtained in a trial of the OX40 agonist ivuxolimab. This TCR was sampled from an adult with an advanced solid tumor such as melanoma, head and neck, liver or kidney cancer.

The DNA for the CDR3 is TGCGCCAGCAGTGAAGGTGGTTCCTACGAGCAGTACTTC. It is translated as CASSEGGSYEQYF. V and J are TRBV10-1 and TRBJ2-7; D is unclear. Trimming removed 3 bases from V and 1 base from J, with 7 bases in between. The CDR3 consists of 13 residues. In germline, CDR1 is WNHNN, CDR2 SYGVQD (reference sequence).